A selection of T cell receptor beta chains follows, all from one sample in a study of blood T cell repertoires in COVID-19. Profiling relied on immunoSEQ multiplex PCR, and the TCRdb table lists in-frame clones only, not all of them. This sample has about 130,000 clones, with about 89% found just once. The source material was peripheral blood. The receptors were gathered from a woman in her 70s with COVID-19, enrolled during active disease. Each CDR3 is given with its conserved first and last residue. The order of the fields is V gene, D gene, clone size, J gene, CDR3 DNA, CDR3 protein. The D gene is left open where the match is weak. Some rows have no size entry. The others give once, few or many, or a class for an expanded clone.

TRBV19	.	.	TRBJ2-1	TGTGCCAGTAGTATTAGTCTGGGGCCGGAGCAGTTCTTC	CASSISLGPEQFF
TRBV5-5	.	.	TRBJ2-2	TGTGCCAGCAGCTTGGCCGCACAGGGGAACACCGGGGAGCTGTTTTTT	CASSLAAQGNTGELFF
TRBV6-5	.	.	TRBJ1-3	TGTGCCACCCAAGCAGGGTGGAGCTCTGGAAACACCATATATTTT	CATQAGWSSGNTIYF
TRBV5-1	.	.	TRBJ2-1	TGCGCCAGCAGCTGGGACATTGAGCAGTTCTTC	CASSWDIEQFF
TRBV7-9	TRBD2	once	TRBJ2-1	TGTGCCAGCAGCTTATTGGTAGCGGGGGGCGAGCAGTTCTTC	CASSLLVAGGEQFF
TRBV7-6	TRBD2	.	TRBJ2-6	TGTGCCAGCAGCCCCAGCGGGGCTGGGGCCAACGTCCTGACTTTC	CASSPSGAGANVLTF
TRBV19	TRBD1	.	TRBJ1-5	TGTGCCAGCGACCCGACAGGGGGACGCAATCAGCCCCAGCATTTT	CASDPTGGRNQPQHF
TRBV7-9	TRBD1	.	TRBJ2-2	TGTGCCAGCAGCTGGAGTGGGACAGGGAAGAACACCGGGGAGCTGTTTTTT	CASSWSGTGKNTGELFF
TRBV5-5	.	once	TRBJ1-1	TGTGCCAGCAGCAACCAGGGCTCGGGCACTGAAGCTTTCTTT	CASSNQGSGTEAFF
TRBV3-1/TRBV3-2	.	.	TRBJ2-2	TGTGCCAGCAGCACTTACACCGGGGAGCTGTTTTTT	CASSTYTGELFF
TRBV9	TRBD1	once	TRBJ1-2	TGTGCCAGCAGCGTATCCCTCCAGGGGGCTGTCTTTGGCTACACCTTC	CASSVSLQGAVFGYTF
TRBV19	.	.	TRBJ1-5	TGTGCCAGTAGTATGTTGAGACTCAATCAGCCCCAGCATTTT	CASSMLRLNQPQHF
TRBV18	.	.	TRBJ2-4	TGTGCCAGCTCATCTGGGGACTTAGGTAAAAACATTCAGTACTTC	CASSSGDLGKNIQYF
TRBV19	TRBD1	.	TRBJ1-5	TGTGCCAGTAGGGGGACAGGGGGTAACAATCAGCCCCAGCATTTT	CASRGTGGNNQPQHF
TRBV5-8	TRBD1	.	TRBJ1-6	TGTGCCAGCAGCTACAGGGGAAATTCACCCCTCCACTTT	CASSYRGNSPLHF
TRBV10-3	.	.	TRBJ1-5	TGTGCCATCAGTGAGCTAGAAACTCAGCCCCAGCATTTT	CAISELETQPQHF
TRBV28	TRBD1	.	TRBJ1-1	TGTGCCAGCAGTCCCGCCAGGGGGCTATGGACTGAAGCTTTCTTT	CASSPARGLWTEAFF
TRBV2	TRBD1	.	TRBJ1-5	TGTGCCAGCAGACAAACAGGGGTGAGCAATCAGCCCCAGCATTTT	CASRQTGVSNQPQHF
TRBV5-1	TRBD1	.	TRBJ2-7	TGCGCCAGCAGCTTTCAGGGGGCGTGGAACGAGCAGTACTTC	CASSFQGAWNEQYF
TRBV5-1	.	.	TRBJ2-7	TGCGCCAGCAGCTTGGACAGGCCCGACTACGAGCAGTACTTC	CASSLDRPDYEQYF
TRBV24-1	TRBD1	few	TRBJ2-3	TGTGCCACCAGTGATCGGGGACAGGGCAATACGCAGTATTTT	CATSDRGQGNTQYF
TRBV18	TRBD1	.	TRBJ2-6	TGTGCCAGCTCACCATTTATGACAGGGACTGGGGCCAACGTCCTGACTTTC	CASSPFMTGTGANVLTF
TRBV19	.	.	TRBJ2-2	TGTGCCAGTAGTGTACACGCTACCGGGGAGCTGTTTTTT	CASSVHATGELFF
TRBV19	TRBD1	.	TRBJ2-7	TGTGCCAGTAGTCTATCGGGACAGGGTGGCGAGCAGTACTTC	CASSLSGQGGEQYF
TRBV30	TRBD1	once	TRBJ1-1	TGTGCCGGGGGGACAGGGAGGCGCACTGAAGCTTTCTTT	CAGGTGRRTEAFF
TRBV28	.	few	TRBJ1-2	TGTGCCTCTGGGGCCCTTTCGGATGGCTACACCTTC	CASGALSDGYTF
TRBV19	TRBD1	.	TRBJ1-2	TGTGCCAGTAGTCGTACTCGGCGGCGGCAGGGGGTAGTCTATGGCTACACCTTC	CASSRTRRRQGVVYGYTF
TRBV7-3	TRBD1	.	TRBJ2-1	TGTGCCAGCACCCCAACAGGGGGAATAAAAGGATACAATGAGCAGTTCTTC	CASTPTGGIKGYNEQFF
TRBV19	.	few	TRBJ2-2	TGTGCCAGTAGGGGACTGGCGAACACCGGGGAGCTGTTTTTT	CASRGLANTGELFF
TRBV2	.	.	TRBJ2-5	TGTGCCAGCAGTGGGGGGGGCCCCTTTCTTACCCAGTACTTC	CASSGGGPFLTQYF
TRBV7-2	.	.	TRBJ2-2	TGTGCCAGCTTAGGGGCAACGAACACCGGGGAGCTGTTTTTT	CASLGATNTGELFF
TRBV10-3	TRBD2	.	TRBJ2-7	TGTGCCATCAGTGCTGGGACTAGCGGAAATTACGAGCAGTACTTC	CAISAGTSGNYEQYF
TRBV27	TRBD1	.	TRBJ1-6	TGTGCCAGCAGTCTGGACAGGGGAAGTTCACCCCTCCACTTT	CASSLDRGSSPLHF
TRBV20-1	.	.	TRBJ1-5	TGCAGTGCTAGTTGGGGGGGTCCCAATCAACCCCAGCATTTT	CSASWGGPNQPQHF
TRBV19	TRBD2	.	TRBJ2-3	TGTGCCAGTGCGGGGGGAACTAGCACAGATACGCAGTATTTT	CASAGGTSTDTQYF
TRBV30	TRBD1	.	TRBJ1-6	TGTGCCTGGATAGCCCCAGGGGGAAGCTCACCCCTCCACTTT	CAWIAPGGSSPLHF
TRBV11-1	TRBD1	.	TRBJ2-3	TGTGCCAGCAGCAGCACAGGGGTCACAGATACGCAGTATTTT	CASSSTGVTDTQYF